The T cell receptor (beta chain) described here comes from a study of T cell clusters in autoimmune cytopenias. Study background: Per sample, median TRB depth was 51,575 reads, yielding a median roughly 2,000 distinct clonotypes.

Findings and caveats of the study: TRB repertoire shifts in secondary cytopenia and chronic lymphocytic leukemia mostly reflected lymphoma, not autoimmunity. Physiological T cell clusters of healthy donors were apparently absent in primary autoimmune cytopenia patients. The T cell clusters were defined only in silico, without experimental functional validation.

TRB was amplified from around 0.25 ug of peripheral blood genomic DNA per sample. Multiplex touch-down PCR amplified TRB using TRB-A and TRB-B pools in one tube. TCRdb processed the multiplex PCR reads again and assigns one entry to each CDR3 protein, with no DNA. This sample contains thousands of distinct CDR3 sequences. The CDR3 is 16 amino acids. The germline gives CDR1 MNHEY, CDR2 SVGAGI. This clonotype registers medium-sized by frequency. Antigen: not known. This receptor was obtained from a human donor with an autoimmune cytopenia or autoimmune hepatitis (not recorded which). The chain carries TRBV6-5 and TRBJ1-2. The sequenced sample consisted of peripheral blood. CDR3 residues: CASSNPPGLGNYGYTF.